The 10 T cell receptor beta chains listed next were all sequenced from one sample in a study of shared clonotypes between healthy human individuals. Sequencing was performed with immunoSEQ multiplex PCR; in TCRdb, only in-frame clones are kept and a portion is missing. The data show some 490,000 clones, roughly 80% seen once. Sequencing was performed on PBMCs. The receptors stem from a middle-aged woman in good health. Some clones in this sample may be carry-over from other donors' samples.

Here the CDR3 reads CASSSPPGQDSNQPQHF. The CDR3, as DNA: TGTGCCAGCAGTTCACCTCCGGGACAAGATAGCAATCAGCCCCAGCATTTT. The chain is built from TRBV28 and TRBJ1-5; weak D call: TRBD1 (6 bases). From germline, CDR1 is MDHEN and CDR2 SYDVKM. The V end was cut by 4 bases, the J end by 0 bases, with 16 bases between. The CDR3 loop spans 17 amino acids.

The V call is TRBV6-6, the J call TRBJ1-5, with 7 bases matching TRBD1. After removal of 6 bases from V and 3 bases from J, the junction contained 5 bases not matched to a gene. This CDR3 has 14 amino acids. Per the germline V gene, CDR1 is MNHNY and CDR2 is SVGAGI (reference sequence). DNA for the CDR3: TGTGCCAGCAGAGTGACAGGGCCCAATCAGCCCCAGCATTTT. Its protein is CASRVTGPNQPQHF.

This clone showed up just a few times. The same CDR3 can be traced to other DNA sequences in this sample. V is TRBV5-1 and J is TRBJ2-5; TRBD2 matches 7 bases. The CDR3 runs 15 residues. With V trimmed by 6 bases and J by 4 bases, 12 bases remained unmatched. Per the germline V gene, CDR1 is SGHRS and CDR2 is YFSETQ. The CDR3 protein is CASTNQRGLGETQYF. The CDR3 nucleotides are TGCGCCAGCACCAACCAGCGGGGCCTGGGAGAGACCCAGTACTTC. Full variable domain (remainder filled in from reference TRBV5-1 and TRBJ2-5): KAGVTQTPRYLIKTRGQQVTLSCSPISGHRSVSWYQQTPGQGLQFLFEYFSETQRNKGNFPGRFSGRQFSNSRSEMNVSTLELGDSALYLCASTNQRGLGETQYFGPGTRLLVL.

V is TRBV27 and J is TRBJ1-3; D possibly corresponds to TRBD1 (5 bases). The CDR3 totals 14 residues. The germline V gene encodes CDR1 MNHEY and CDR2 SMNVEV (reference sequence). V was pared by 2 bases and J by 2 bases, with 7 bases between. The CDR3 bases are TGTGCCAGCAGTTTAGTGGGGCCTGGAAACACCATATATTTT. Encoded protein: CASSLVGPGNTIYF.

The chain recombines TRBV7-9 with TRBJ2-5; possibly TRBD1 for D (5 bases). This CDR3 region has 13 residues. The germline V gene encodes CDR1 SEHNR and CDR2 FQNEAQ (reference sequence). The V end lost 5 bases, the J end lost 3 bases, and 10 bases lay between the germline ends. This chain's CDR3 is CASSPRTKETQYF. DNA of the CDR3: TGTGCCAGCAGCCCCCGGACAAAAGAGACCCAGTACTTC. The entire variable domain, with the rest obtained from reference TRBV7-9 and TRBJ2-5, is as follows: DTGVSQNPRHKITKRGQNVTFRCDPISEHNRLYWYRQTLGQGPEFLTYFQNEAQLEKSRLLSDRFSAERPKGSFSTLEIQRTEQGDSAMYLCASSPRTKETQYFGPGTRLLVL.

The chain has TRBV7-8 and TRBJ2-7; perhaps D is TRBD1 or TRBD2 (5 bases each). Germline-derived CDR1 and CDR2 are SGHVS and FQNEAQ. The CDR3 totals 14 residues. V was pared by 4 bases and J by 2 bases, with 12 bases between. The CDR3 here is CASSSRDGPYEQYF. CDR3 coding DNA: TGTGCCAGCAGCTCCCGGGACGGTCCCTACGAGCAGTACTTC.

This chain uses TRBV2 with TRBJ1-2; perhaps TRBD1 as D (6 bases). CDR3 length: 15 residues. Germline V gene lookup returns CDR1 SNHLY and CDR2 FYNNEI. Trimming left V 4 bases short and J 4 bases short, with 16 bases between. CDR3 in DNA: TGTGCCAGCAGTGTGAGCCAGGGGATTGTCTATGGCTACACCTTC. Encoded protein: CASSVSQGIVYGYTF.

The rearrangement links TRBV15 to TRBJ2-7; 12 bases fit TRBD2. Germline CDR1 is LNHNV and CDR2 is YYDKDF (reference sequence). This CDR3 spans 16 amino acids. Trimming at V came to 1 base and at J to 5 bases, leaving 6 bases not matched to a gene. In DNA form, the CDR3 reads TGTGCCACCAGCAGAGGTGGTCTAGCGGGAGGGCACGAGCAGTACTTC. Its translation is CATSRGGLAGGHEQYF.

The genes are TRBV10-2 and TRBJ1-4; D is perhaps TRBD1 (5 bases). Trimming removed 0 bases from V and 11 bases from J, with 13 bases in between. The CDR3 runs to 14 residues. Germline-derived CDR1 and CDR2 are WSHSY and SAAADI. The CDR3 DNA follows: TGCGCCAGCAGTGAGTCTACAAGGGGAGGTAAACTGTTTTTT. It codes for CASSESTRGGKLFF.

This clone has only one observation. V is TRBV27 and J is TRBJ1-1; D is ambiguous. The CDR3 totals 13 residues. Germline V gives CDR1 MNHEY, CDR2 SMNVEV (reference sequence). Trimming left V 5 bases short and J 5 bases short, with 12 bases between. The CDR3 DNA follows: TGTGCCAGCAGTCGGCAGGTTGATACTGAAGCTTTCTTT. Its protein product is CASSRQVDTEAFF.